This TCR beta chain is drawn from a study of blood T cell repertoires in COVID-19. Study-level background: Nucleic acid was either cDNA or gDNA, and it came from T cells, B-cell-depleted T cells, or PBMCs.

Original data processing: Using reference gene primer amplification, nucleated cell counts were estimated. The protocol was immunoSEQ multiplex PCR, while the TCRdb copy is restricted to in-frame clones and leaves out a portion. V and J calls and clone size follow that table, whereas D and trimming were derived from the DNA. In the table there are about 530,000 clones, 85% to 90% of which are singletons. Germline loops: CDR1 SNHLY, CDR2 FYNNEI. The CDR3 has 14 residues. V was trimmed by 3 bases and J by 1 base, leaving 7 bases between them. This receptor was identified in a woman aged 50 to 60 with COVID-19, enrolled during active disease. The specimen was peripheral blood. The rearrangement joins TRBV2 to TRBJ1-5, with D unclear. CDR3 in DNA: TGTGCCAGCAGTGATGGAGACAGCAATCAGCCCCAGCATTTT. Translating it yields CASSDGDSNQPQHF.